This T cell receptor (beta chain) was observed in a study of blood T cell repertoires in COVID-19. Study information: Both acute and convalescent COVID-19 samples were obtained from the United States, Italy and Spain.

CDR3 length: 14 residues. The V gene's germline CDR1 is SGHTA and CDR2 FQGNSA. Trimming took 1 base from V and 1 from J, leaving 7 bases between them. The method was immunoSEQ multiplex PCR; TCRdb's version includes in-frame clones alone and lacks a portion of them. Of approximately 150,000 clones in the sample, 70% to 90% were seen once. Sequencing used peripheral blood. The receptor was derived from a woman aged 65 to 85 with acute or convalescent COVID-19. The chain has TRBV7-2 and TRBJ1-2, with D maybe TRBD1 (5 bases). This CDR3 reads CASSLGRGNYGYTF. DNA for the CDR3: TGTGCCAGCAGCTTAGGGAGGGGTAACTATGGCTACACCTTC.